This T cell receptor (beta chain) was sequenced for a study of cytomegalovirus exposure and HLA in healthy donors. Study-wide results and caveats: Beyond CMV serostatus, there was no information to go on about immune exposure. The authors considered a cluster of highly shared sequence variants likely to be a sequencing artifact.

Regarding this clone: Its matching antigen is unknown.

PCR was performed using 60 Vbeta and 13 Jbeta primers. The data were produced by immunoSEQ multiplex PCR, yet TCRdb's version contains in-frame clones alone and is incomplete. The sample comprises about 57,000 clones, under 85% of which are singletons, and 2.9% rests with the top ten. Germline V gene sequence: CDR1 SGHTA, CDR2 FQGNSA. The CDR3 sequence is 16 residues long. J gave up 4 bases and V 1 base, and 4 bases lay outside the gene matches. The clonotype was recovered from a woman aged 30 to 39 in good health and CMV-seronegative. The rearrangement joins TRBV7-2 to TRBJ1-5; 10 nucleotides agree with TRBD1. Sequenced input: PBMCs. The CDR3 here is CASSLVAGQGNQPQHF. CDR3 bases: TGTGCCAGCAGCTTAGTAGCGGGACAGGGGAATCAGCCCCAGCATTTT.